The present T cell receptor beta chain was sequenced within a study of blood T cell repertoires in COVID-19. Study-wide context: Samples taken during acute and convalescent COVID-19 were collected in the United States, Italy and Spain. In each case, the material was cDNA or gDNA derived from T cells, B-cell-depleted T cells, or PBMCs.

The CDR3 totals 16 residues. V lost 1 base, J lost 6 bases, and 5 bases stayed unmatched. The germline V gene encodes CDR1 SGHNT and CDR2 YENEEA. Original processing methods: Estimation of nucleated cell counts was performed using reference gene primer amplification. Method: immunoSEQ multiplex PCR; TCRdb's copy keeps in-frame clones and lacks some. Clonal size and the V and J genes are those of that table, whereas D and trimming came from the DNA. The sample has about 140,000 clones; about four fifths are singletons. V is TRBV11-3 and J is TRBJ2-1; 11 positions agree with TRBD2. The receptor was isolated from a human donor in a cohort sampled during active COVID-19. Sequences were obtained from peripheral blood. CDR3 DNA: TGTGCCAGCAGCTTAGGCCGACTAGCGGGGAGCAATGAGCAGTTCTTC. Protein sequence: CASSLGRLAGSNEQFF.